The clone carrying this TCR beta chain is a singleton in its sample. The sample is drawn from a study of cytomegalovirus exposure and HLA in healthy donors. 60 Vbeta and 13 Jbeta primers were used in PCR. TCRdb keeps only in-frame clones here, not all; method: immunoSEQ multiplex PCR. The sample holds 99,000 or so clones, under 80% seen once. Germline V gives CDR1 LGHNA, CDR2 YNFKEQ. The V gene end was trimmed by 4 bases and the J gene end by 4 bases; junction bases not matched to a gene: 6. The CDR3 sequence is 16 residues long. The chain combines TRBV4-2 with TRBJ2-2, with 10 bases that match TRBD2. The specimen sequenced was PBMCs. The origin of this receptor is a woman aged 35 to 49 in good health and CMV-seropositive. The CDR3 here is CASSRTSGTFTGELFF. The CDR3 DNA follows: TGTGCCAGCAGCCGGACTAGCGGAACCTTCACCGGGGAGCTGTTTTTT.